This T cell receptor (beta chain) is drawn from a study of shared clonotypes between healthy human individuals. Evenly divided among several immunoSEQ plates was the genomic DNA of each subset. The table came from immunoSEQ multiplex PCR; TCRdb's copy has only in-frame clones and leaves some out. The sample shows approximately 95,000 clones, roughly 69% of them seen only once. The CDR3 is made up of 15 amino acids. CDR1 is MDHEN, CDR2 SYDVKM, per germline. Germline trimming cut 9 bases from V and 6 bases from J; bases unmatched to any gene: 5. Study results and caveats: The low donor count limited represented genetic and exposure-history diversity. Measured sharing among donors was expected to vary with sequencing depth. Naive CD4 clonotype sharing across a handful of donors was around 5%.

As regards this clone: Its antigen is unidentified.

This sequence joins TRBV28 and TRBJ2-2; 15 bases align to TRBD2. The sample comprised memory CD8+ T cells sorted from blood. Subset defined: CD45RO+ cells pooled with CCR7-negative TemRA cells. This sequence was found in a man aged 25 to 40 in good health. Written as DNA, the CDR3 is TGTGCCAGTGGGACTAGCGGGAGGATTCCCGGGGAGCTGTTTTTT. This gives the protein CASGTSGRIPGELFF.